Listed below are T cell receptor beta chains from one sample, sequenced in a study of identical twins. One entry per CDR3 protein, called by TCRdb with MiXCR from the 5' RACE reads. Here the sample spans around 480,000 distinct CDR3 sequences, around 14% being singletons. This sample also appeared in a second study, on yellow fever vaccine responses in identical twins.

The sequencing sample was made of CD4+ T cells sorted from blood. The receptors shown here come from a woman younger than 35 in good health. CDR3s include the opening cysteine and the closing phenylalanine or tryptophan.

cdr3_aa: CASSFGRVGNQPQHF; j_call: TRBJ1-5; v_call: TRBV12-3/TRBV12-4
cdr3_aa: CSASIDSYNEQFF; j_call: TRBJ2-1; v_call: TRBV20-1
cdr3_aa: CSAERLAESTDTQYF; j_call: TRBJ2-3; v_call: TRBV20-1
cdr3_aa: CASSLSRVLLGDAWSRGTGELFF; j_call: TRBJ2-2; v_call: TRBV7-2
cdr3_aa: CASSLSQAQETQYF; j_call: TRBJ2-5; v_call: TRBV5-1
cdr3_aa: CSVARGQETQYF; j_call: TRBJ2-5; v_call: TRBV29-1
cdr3_aa: CASSRSSGPETQYF; j_call: TRBJ2-5; v_call: TRBV7-2
cdr3_aa: CASSPGSGGADTQYF; j_call: TRBJ2-3; v_call: TRBV18
cdr3_aa: CASSSRPSGSSYNEQFF; j_call: TRBJ2-1; v_call: TRBV5-6
cdr3_aa: CASSSRRQRAFF; j_call: TRBJ1-1; v_call: TRBV27
cdr3_aa: CASSQGLTSARAGELFF; j_call: TRBJ2-2; v_call: TRBV3-1
cdr3_aa: CACKTETYNSPLLF; j_call: TRBJ1-6; v_call: TRBV12-3/TRBV12-4
cdr3_aa: CASSRHRGGTYTDTQYF; j_call: TRBJ2-3; v_call: TRBV14
cdr3_aa: CASSLDGERTNTQYF; j_call: TRBJ2-3; v_call: TRBV5-1
cdr3_aa: CASSPIFLAGGTDTQYF; j_call: TRBJ2-3; v_call: TRBV5-1
cdr3_aa: CATSDTMEQFF; j_call: TRBJ2-1; v_call: TRBV24-1
cdr3_aa: CASAGRASYEQYF; j_call: TRBJ2-7; v_call: TRBV25-1